These T cell receptor beta chains were read from a single sample in a study of shared clonotypes between healthy human individuals. Repertoires were generated with immunoSEQ multiplex PCR, while TCRdb's copy carries only in-frame clones and drops some. The table shows around 1.6 million clones, with 95% to 99% occurring only once. The sequenced sample was naive CD4+ T cells sorted from blood. The origin of the receptors is a man between 25 and 39 years old in good health. Each CDR3 is given with its conserved first and last residue. The order of the fields is D gene, V gene, J gene, CDR3 DNA, CDR3 protein. The D gene is left open where the match is weak.

>.|TRBV30|TRBJ2-3
TGTGCCTGGAGTGTACTTGGGATAACGACAGATACGCAGTATTTT
CAWSVLGITTDTQYF
>.|TRBV6-5|TRBJ2-3
TGTGCCAGCAGTTACGGTCGATGGGGAACAGATACGCAGTATTTT
CASSYGRWGTDTQYF
>.|TRBV6-5|TRBJ2-1
TGTGCCAGCAGTAGGGGGGGCTATGAGCAGTTCTTC
CASSRGGYEQFF
>TRBD1|TRBV5-1|TRBJ2-7
TGCGCCAGCAGCTCAGGGACAGGACCTTACGAGCAGTACTTC
CASSSGTGPYEQYF
>.|TRBV6-1|TRBJ2-3
TGTGCCAGCAGACAGGGATTTAGCACAGATACGCAGTATTTT
CASRQGFSTDTQYF
>.|TRBV6-1|TRBJ1-2
TGTGCCAGCAGTGAAAAGGCCACATATGGCTACACCTTC
CASSEKATYGYTF
>.|TRBV5-1|TRBJ2-7
TGCGCCAGCAGCTGGGAGGGGGGCTACCAGGAGCAGTACTTC
CASSWEGGYQEQYF
>.|TRBV25-1|TRBJ1-2
TGTGCCAGCAGTGACAGGGTCTATGGCTACACCTTC
CASSDRVYGYTF
>TRBD2|TRBV28|TRBJ2-7
TGTGCCAGCAGTCCCCCGGCTAGCGGATCCTACGAGCAGTACTTC
CASSPPASGSYEQYF
>TRBD1|TRBV7-9|TRBJ1-1
TGTGCCAGTGGACAGGGGGTTACTACTCAGGACACTGAAGCTTTCTTT
CASGQGVTTQDTEAFF
>.|TRBV18|TRBJ1-3
TGTGCCAGCTCACCACTCTCATTGTCAGGGGCCGACTCTGGAAACACCATATATTTT
CASSPLSLSGADSGNTIYF
>.|TRBV9|TRBJ1-2
TGTGCCAGCCGGCGAGGGAACTATGGCTACACCTTC
CASRRGNYGYTF
>.|TRBV29-1|TRBJ2-7
TGCAGCGTTCTTCTATCCTACGAGCAGTACTTC
CSVLLSYEQYF
>TRBD1|TRBV7-8|TRBJ2-6
TGTGCCAGCAGCCCTTCCGGGAGCAAACAGGGGGAATCGCCTGGGGCCAACGTCCTGACTTTC
CASSPSGSKQGESPGANVLTF
>TRBD1|TRBV11-2|TRBJ2-7
TGTGCCAGCAGCGCGGACAGGGGCGTCGAGCAGTACTTC
CASSADRGVEQYF
>.|TRBV18|TRBJ2-6
TGTGCCAGCTCACCACTAGGCGGAGTCACGGGGGCCAACGTCCTGACTTTC
CASSPLGGVTGANVLTF
>.|TRBV7-2|TRBJ2-2
TGTGCCAGCAGCTTCATGAGGACCGGGGAGCTGTTTTTT
CASSFMRTGELFF
>.|TRBV5-1|TRBJ2-1
TGCGCCAGCAGCTTTAGCAGGAATGAGCAGTTCTTC
CASSFSRNEQFF
>.|TRBV7-3|TRBJ1-1
TGTGCCAGCAGCTTAACAGGAGACATAGCTTTCTTT
CASSLTGDIAFF
>.|TRBV19|TRBJ2-3
TGTGCCAGTAGTAACAGTCGTAGCACAGATACGCAGTATTTT
CASSNSRSTDTQYF
>.|TRBV6-1|TRBJ2-2
TGTGCCAGCAGTGGTTGGGACCGCCTAAACACCGGGGAGCTGTTTTTT
CASSGWDRLNTGELFF
>TRBD2|TRBV14|TRBJ2-1
TGTGCCAGCAGCCAAACGACTAGCGGGAGAGGGGACAATGAGCAGTTCTTC
CASSQTTSGRGDNEQFF
>TRBD1|TRBV9|TRBJ2-7
TGTGCCAGCGCCAGGGACAGGAGGGGTTACGAGCAGTACTTC
CASARDRRGYEQYF
>TRBD1|TRBV6-1|TRBJ1-5
TGTGCCAGCAGTGATTGGGACAGGGGAGATCAGCCCCAGCATTTT
CASSDWDRGDQPQHF
>.|TRBV7-6|TRBJ2-3
TGTGCCAGCAGCCCTCTAGCGTCTAGCACAGATACGCAGTATTTT
CASSPLASSTDTQYF
>.|TRBV29-1|TRBJ2-5
TGCAGCGTTGAAGCCCAGGGAAACCTAGAGACCCAGTACTTC
CSVEAQGNLETQYF
>.|TRBV20-1|TRBJ2-7
TGCAGTGCTTTAGACCAACCGCAGCAGTACTTC
CSALDQPQQYF